The source of this T cell receptor (beta chain) is a study of shared clonotypes between healthy human individuals. Notes on the study in general: The authors sampled blood alone, and tissue repertoires likely differ.

Naive CD8 cells were CD45RO-negative, positively selected for CCR7, excluding terminally differentiated effector memory CD45RA+ cells. The V gene end was trimmed by 6 bases and the J gene end by 6 bases; junction bases not matched to a gene: 3. The CDR3 is 12 residues long. Germline V gene lookup returns CDR1 SNHLY and CDR2 FYNNEI. Regarding this clone: Its antigen is undetermined.

Researchers divided each subset's genomic DNA evenly across several immunoSEQ plates. This table comes from immunoSEQ multiplex PCR, and its TCRdb copy is limited to in-frame clones, with some not included. The top ten hold 0.1% to 0.11% of the sample, which has about 600,000 clones, 95% seen once. The sequenced material came from naive CD8+ T cells sorted from blood. The V call is TRBV2, the J call TRBJ2-7; 9 bases agree with TRBD1. The sequence was obtained from a young woman in good health. The CDR3 coding sequence is TGTGCCAGCAGGGGACAGGGTAGCGAGCAGTACTTC. It yields the protein CASRGQGSEQYF. Combining the CDR3 with reference TRBV2 and TRBJ2-7 gives the whole variable domain EPEVTQTPSHQVTQMGQEVILRCVPISNHLYFYWYRQILGQKVEFLVSFYNNEISEKSEIFDDQFSVERPDGSNFTLKIRSTKLEDSAMYFCASRGQGSEQYFGPGTRLTVT.